Listed below are T cell receptor beta chains from one sample, sequenced in a study of control samples from healthy donors and cancer patients. Only in-frame clones appear in the TCRdb table, and some are missing; sequencing was by immunoSEQ multiplex PCR. The table records some 200,000 clones, just under 95% of them present only once. The sequenced material came from blood. Receptors originate from a man between 50 and 59 years old in good health. The CDR3 runs from the conserved cysteine through the conserved F or W. The D gene is left open where the match is weak. Rows give clone size only sometimes, using once, few, many, or a class for an expanded clone.

CDR3 length,clone size,D gene,J gene,V gene,CDR3 DNA,CDR3 protein
14,.,TRBD1,TRBJ1-1,TRBV6-5,TGTGCCAGCAGTTGGAGGGGGCTTCGCACTGAAGCTTTCTTT,CASSWRGLRTEAFF
15,.,.,TRBJ1-6,TRBV11-2,TGTGCCAGCAGCCCGCGTGGAACAAGTAATTCACCCCTCCACTTT,CASSPRGTSNSPLHF
12,.,.,TRBJ1-2,TRBV24-1,TGTGCCACCAGTGGGAGGGACTATGGCTACACCTTC,CATSGRDYGYTF
14,.,.,TRBJ1-5,TRBV6-6,TGTGCCAGCAGTTACTCTGGGGGTAACCCACCCCAGCATTTT,CASSYSGGNPPQHF
12,.,.,TRBJ2-2,TRBV28,TGTGCCAGCAAACTTTACACCGGGGAGCTGTTTTTT,CASKLYTGELFF
15,.,.,TRBJ1-2,TRBV7-3,TGTGCCAGCAGCATGCCCGGGACCGCCCGCTATGGCTACACCTTC,CASSMPGTARYGYTF
16,.,.,TRBJ1-4,TRBV5-5,TGTGCCAGCAGCTTTAACTGGGCAACGGGAAATGAAAAACTGTTTTTT,CASSFNWATGNEKLFF
15,once,TRBD1,TRBJ1-1,TRBV5-6,TGTGCCAGCAGCTTGAGGGTCAGGACAGGCCCAGAAGCTTTCTTT,CASSLRVRTGPEAFF
14,.,.,TRBJ2-2,TRBV24-1,TGTGCCACTACCCCGGACAGATGGAGCGGGGAGCTGTTTTTT,CATTPDRWSGELFF
15,.,TRBD2,TRBJ2-7,TRBV28,TGTGCCAGCTCCCTTAGCGGGACGGGCCACTACGAGCAGTACTTC,CASSLSGTGHYEQYF
16,.,.,TRBJ1-5,TRBV5-1,TGCGCCAGCAGCTTGGGGGGCAGTCCCATGAATCAGCCCCAGCATTTT,CASSLGGSPMNQPQHF
14,.,TRBD1,TRBJ2-2,TRBV5-1,TGCGCCAGCAGACAAGACAGGGGTGGCGGGGAGCTGTTTTTT,CASRQDRGGGELFF
13,once,TRBD1,TRBJ1-2,TRBV27,TGTGCCAGCAGTCCCCGACAGGGGTATGGCTACACCTTC,CASSPRQGYGYTF
11,.,.,TRBJ1-6,TRBV3-1/TRBV3-2,TGTGCCAGCAGCCGCAATTCACCCCTCCACTTT,CASSRNSPLHF
15,.,.,TRBJ2-1,TRBV5-1,TGCGCCAGCAGCCCAGACCCAGGGGTGTACAATGAGCAGTTCTTC,CASSPDPGVYNEQFF
12,.,.,TRBJ1-6,TRBV19,TGTGCCAGTAGTATAGGGGTTACACCCCTCCACTTT,CASSIGVTPLHF
15,once,.,TRBJ1-5,TRBV3-1/TRBV3-2,TGTGCCAGCAGCCAAGGAAATCCAGGTATTCAGCCCCAGCATTTT,CASSQGNPGIQPQHF
14,.,TRBD1,TRBJ1-2,TRBV6-2/TRBV6-3,TGTGCCAGCAGCCCGACAGGGTGGGCGCACGGCTACACCTTC,CASSPTGWAHGYTF
14,.,.,TRBJ2-1,TRBV11-3,TGTGCCAGCGGAATTATTAGCTCCTACAATGAGCAGTTCTTC,CASGIISSYNEQFF
15,.,TRBD1,TRBJ1-2,TRBV5-1,TGCGCCAGCAGCTCCCAATCGACAGGGGACTATGGCTACACCTTC,CASSSQSTGDYGYTF
14,.,.,TRBJ2-1,TRBV29-1,TGCAGCGTTGTTAAAGCGACTCGGACCCATGAGCAGTTCTTC,CSVVKATRTHEQFF
12,.,.,TRBJ1-1,TRBV5-1,TGCGCCAGCAGCCCCCGAGTGGGGAGTGCTTTCTTT,CASSPRVGSAFF
16,once,TRBD1,TRBJ1-6,TRBV7-8,TGTGCCAGCAGCCATCTCCGGGACAGTAGTAATTCACCCCTCCACTTT,CASSHLRDSSNSPLHF
12,once,.,TRBJ1-5,TRBV6-5,TGTGCCACCCTATTGGTAAATCAGCCCCAGCATTTT,CATLLVNQPQHF
14,.,.,TRBJ2-5,TRBV5-1,TGCGCCAGCAGCTACAACCCCAGGGGTGAGACCCAGTACTTC,CASSYNPRGETQYF
14,.,TRBD1,TRBJ2-5,TRBV2,TGTGCCAGCGGACGGACAGGGAACCAAGAGACCCAGTACTTC,CASGRTGNQETQYF
13,.,.,TRBJ1-2,TRBV5-6,TGTGCCAGCAGTCTCGACGCGGGTTCAAGCTACACCTTC,CASSLDAGSSYTF
15,.,TRBD1,TRBJ2-7,TRBV9,TGTGCCAGCAGCGTATCCACAGGGGGGATCTACGAGCAGTACTTC,CASSVSTGGIYEQYF
14,.,.,TRBJ2-1,TRBV3-1/TRBV3-2,TGTGCCAGCAGCCAAGAGACCTTCTACAATGAGCAGTTCTTC,CASSQETFYNEQFF
12,.,.,TRBJ1-2,TRBV19,TGTGCCAGTAACAGCCTAGGGACTGGCTACACCTTC,CASNSLGTGYTF
14,.,TRBD1,TRBJ1-5,TRBV27,TGTGCCAGCAGTCGGGACAGGTCGAATCAGCCCCAGCATTTT,CASSRDRSNQPQHF
13,.,.,TRBJ1-6,TRBV2,TGTGCCAGCAACGGGCAGGGTGATTCACCCCTCCACTTT,CASNGQGDSPLHF
13,.,.,TRBJ1-1,TRBV27,TGTGCCAGCAGTTTGTCGAGGTGGACTGAAGCTTTCTTT,CASSLSRWTEAFF
17,.,.,TRBJ2-6,TRBV6-6,TGTGCCAGCAGTCCGGGGACCGCATGGGACGGGGCCAACGTCCTGACTTTC,CASSPGTAWDGANVLTF
15,.,.,TRBJ1-4,TRBV27,TGTGCCAGTGTCACGCGGACAAGAACTAATGAAAAACTGTTTTTT,CASVTRTRTNEKLFF
13,once,.,TRBJ2-1,TRBV3-1/TRBV3-2,TGTGCCAGCAGCCACCTAGGCAGCAATGAGCAGTTCTTC,CASSHLGSNEQFF
14,.,TRBD2,TRBJ2-3,TRBV7-9,TGTGCCAGCAGCTCCAGCGGGGCCACAGATACGCAGTATTTT,CASSSSGATDTQYF
11,once,.,TRBJ1-5,TRBV28,TGTGCCAGCGAAAGTAATCAGCCCCAGCATTTT,CASESNQPQHF
15,.,.,TRBJ1-4,TRBV5-5,TGTGCCAGCAGCTCCAGAAACGCAGATAATGAAAAACTGTTTTTT,CASSSRNADNEKLFF
16,.,.,TRBJ2-6,TRBV7-9,TGTGCCAGCAGCCCTCAAGACAGCTCTGGGGCCAACGTCCTGACTTTC,CASSPQDSSGANVLTF
14,.,.,TRBJ1-5,TRBV19,TGTGCCAGTACCCGAGGGGTTTCTGGGCAGCCCCAGCATTTT,CASTRGVSGQPQHF
15,.,TRBD1,TRBJ1-1,TRBV27,TGTGCCAGCAGTGGCAGGGGGACGATGAACACTGAAGCTTTCTTT,CASSGRGTMNTEAFF
11,.,.,TRBJ2-7,TRBV7-9,TGTGCCAGCAGCAGGGACTACGAGCAGTACTTC,CASSRDYEQYF
14,.,.,TRBJ2-7,TRBV10-3,TGTGCCATCAGTGAGTCTTTGGGGGGCAACGAGCAGTACTTC,CAISESLGGNEQYF
13,.,.,TRBJ1-2,TRBV2,TGTGCCAGGACAAACCGACCCCACTATGGCTACACCTTC,CARTNRPHYGYTF